This T cell receptor (beta chain) was sequenced in a study of CD8 T cell repertoires and HIV-1 epitope variants. Looking at the study overall: Controls included no peptide, Ebola AY9 epitope, and a CMV, EBV, flu pool. The baseline condition was 1M T cells left uncultured. Study-wide results and caveats: This assay reports beta chains of antigen-expanded cells, not T cell function.

With regard to this clone: Its antigen is still unknown. Other DNA sequences in the same sample also yield this CDR3.

Repertoires were generated with immunoSEQ multiplex PCR, while TCRdb's copy carries only in-frame clones and drops some. The table has roughly 100,000 clones, around 75% seen once. CDR3 length: 14 residues. V dropped 2 bases and J dropped 4 bases, with 10 bases sitting between them. The germline CDR1 and CDR2 sequences are LNHNV and YYDKDF (reference sequence). Sequenced: uncultured baseline CD8+ T cells from peripheral blood mononuclear cells (PBMCs). The rearrangement joins TRBV15 to TRBJ2-3, with a weak D call TRBD1 (7 bases). The TCR originated in a male donor with HIV. For the CDR3, the DNA is TGTGCCACCAGCAGACAGGGGGGAGCAGATACGCAGTATTTT. This gives the protein CATSRQGGADTQYF.